This T cell receptor (beta chain) was identified during a study of T-cell memory formation after mild COVID-19. It was 5'RACE with constant-segment primers that produced the TCR alpha and TCR beta cDNA libraries, which carried sample barcodes and UMIs. MiXCR, applied by TCRdb to the 5' RACE reads, yields one record per CDR3 protein. The sample shows roughly 300,000 distinct CDR3 sequences, roughly an eighth of them seen only once. Study-wide results and caveats: Some responding clones appeared in pre-infection memory, suggesting cross-reactive memory joined. Contracting CD4+ clones sat mainly in CM and EM; CD8+ in EMRA.

This clonotype came up a few times. What it binds is unknown. Sequencing was carried out using PBMCs or a T cell subset sorted from them (not recorded which). The clonotype comes from a man aged 18 to 29 who had mild COVID-19 (a few samples of this study predate the infection). Cell type and time point are not known.

The CDR3 loop is CASSIGAPVDYNEQFF. Here the CDR3 DNA reads TGTGCCAGTAGTATAGGGGCCCCCGTGGACTACAATGAGCAGTTCTTC. The rearrangement links TRBV19 to TRBJ2-1; D gene uncertain. V was clipped by 1 base and J by 3 bases, with 13 bases between them. CDR3 length equals 16 residues. CDR1 and CDR2 from the germline V gene are LNHDA and SQIVND (reference sequence).